The clone carrying this TCR beta chain appeared once. Original data processing: Nucleated cell number was recorded as an estimate derived from reference gene primer amplification. Clones were read by immunoSEQ multiplex PCR, and TCRdb kept only the in-frame ones, dropping some. Clone size and V and J calls were adopted from that table, with D and trimming inferred from the DNA. The table includes some 290,000 clones, around nine tenths detected once. This entry is derived from a study of blood T cell repertoires in COVID-19. Study at large: The United States, Italy and Spain supplied acute and convalescent COVID-19 samples. In each case, the material was cDNA or gDNA derived from T cells, B-cell-depleted T cells, or PBMCs.

V was pared by 3 bases and J by 3 bases, with 15 bases between. Germline V gene lookup returns CDR1 SGHTA and CDR2 FQGNSA. The CDR3 consists of 15 residues. Seattle-derived patients entered the study during active infection and were followed longitudinally. This receptor was obtained from a woman aged 25-40 years with COVID-19, enrolled during active disease. The specimen sequenced was peripheral blood. The chain employs TRBV7-2 and TRBJ2-7; D is perhaps TRBD2 (6 bases). The CDR3 sequence: CASSFEGRPLYEQYF. DNA for the CDR3: TGTGCCAGCAGCTTTGAAGGGAGGCCCCTCTACGAGCAGTACTTC.